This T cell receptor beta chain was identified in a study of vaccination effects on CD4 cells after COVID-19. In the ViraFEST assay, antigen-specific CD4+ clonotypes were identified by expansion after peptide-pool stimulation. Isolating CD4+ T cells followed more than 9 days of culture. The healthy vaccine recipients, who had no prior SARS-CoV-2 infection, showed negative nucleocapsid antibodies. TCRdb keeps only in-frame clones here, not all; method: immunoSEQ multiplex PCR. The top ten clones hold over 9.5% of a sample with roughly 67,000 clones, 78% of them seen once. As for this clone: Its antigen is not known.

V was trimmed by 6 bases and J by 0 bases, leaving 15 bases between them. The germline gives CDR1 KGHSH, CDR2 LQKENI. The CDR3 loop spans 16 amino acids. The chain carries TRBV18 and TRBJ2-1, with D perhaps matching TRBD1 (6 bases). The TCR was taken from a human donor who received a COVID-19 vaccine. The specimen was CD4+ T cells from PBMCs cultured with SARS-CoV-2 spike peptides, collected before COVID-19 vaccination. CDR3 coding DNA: TGTGCCAGCTCGACACGACAGGCCAGCTCCTACAATGAGCAGTTCTTC. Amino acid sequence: CASSTRQASSYNEQFF.